Presented here are 31 T cell receptor beta chains from one specimen sequenced in a study of cytomegalovirus exposure and HLA in healthy donors. Assay: immunoSEQ multiplex PCR; the TCRdb copy retains only in-frame clones and omits some. The sample records more than 95,000 clones, 90% to 96% being singletons. The sequencing input was PBMCs. All receptors derive from a man aged 18 to 30 in good health and CMV-seronegative.

This sequence joins TRBV28 and TRBJ1-2; TRBD1 is a possible D gene (5 bases). Germline loops: CDR1 MDHEN, CDR2 SYDVKM. Deletions cut 7 bases from V and 5 bases from J, with 17 bases between. This CDR3 spans 14 amino acids. CDR3 nucleotide sequence: TGTGCCAGCAACCTCCAGGGCTTTGGGTATGGCTACACCTTC. Amino acids: CASNLQGFGYGYTF.

V and J are TRBV5-1 and TRBJ1-1; D might be TRBD1 (6 bases). This CDR3 region has 15 residues. Germline V gives CDR1 SGHRS, CDR2 YFSETQ. Trimming shortened V by 1 base and J by 1 base, and 11 bases separated the two germline ends. This chain's CDR3 is CASSLREGGNTEAFF. Written as DNA, the CDR3 is TGCGCCAGCAGCTTGAGGGAGGGGGGGAACACTGAAGCTTTCTTT.

The chain is built from TRBV28 and TRBJ2-2; a possible D gene is TRBD1 (5 bases). CDR3 length: 15 residues. The germline gives CDR1 MDHEN, CDR2 SYDVKM. Trimming pared 3 bases from V and 4 bases from J, leaving 12 bases between. CDR3 residues: CASSFQGPTTGELFF. The CDR3 DNA reads as TGTGCCAGCAGTTTTCAGGGCCCAACCACCGGGGAGCTGTTTTTT.

This chain uses TRBV28 with TRBJ2-1; TRBD2 matches at 9 bases. The CDR3 spans 14 residues. Losses at the gene ends were 4 bases for V and 6 bases for J; bases not matched to a gene: 4. From germline, CDR1 is MDHEN and CDR2 SYDVKM. The CDR3 DNA reads TGTGCCAGCAGTTCGGGACTAGCCCCCAATGAGCAGTTCTTC. Residues: CASSSGLAPNEQFF.

J is TRBJ2-2 and V is TRBV5-1, with TRBD1 matching 9 bases. Losses at the gene ends were 0 bases for V and 4 bases for J; bases not matched to a gene: 4. Germline lookup yields CDR1 SGHRS and CDR2 YFSETQ. The CDR3 runs 16 residues. The DNA for the CDR3 is TGCGCCAGCAGCTTGGGCCGGACAGGGGTCACCGGGGAGCTGTTTTTT. Amino acid sequence: CASSLGRTGVTGELFF. Using reference TRBV5-1 and TRBJ2-2 for the parts outside the CDR3, the full variable domain is KAGVTQTPRYLIKTRGQQVTLSCSPISGHRSVSWYQQTPGQGLQFLFEYFSETQRNKGNFPGRFSGRQFSNSRSEMNVSTLELGDSALYLCASSLGRTGVTGELFFGEGSRLTVL.

This chain uses TRBV27 with TRBJ2-5; D not certain. This CDR3 spans 13 amino acids. Germline V gene data show CDR1 as MNHEY and CDR2 as SMNVEV (reference sequence). Trimming took off 2 bases at V and 6 bases at J, with 10 bases between the two ends. CDR3 bases: TGTGCCAGCAGTTTAGATCAGTTCCAGACCCAGTACTTC. As protein: CASSLDQFQTQYF.

The sample holds a few counts of this clone. The chain employs TRBV29-1 and TRBJ1-2, with D perhaps matching TRBD1 (5 bases). Germline V lookup: CDR1 SQVTM, CDR2 ANQGSEA. The CDR3 has 11 amino acids. V gave up 4 bases and J gave up 10 bases, with 13 bases separating them. The CDR3 region is CSVVGLKDYTF. In nucleotides, the CDR3 is TGCAGCGTTGTGGGGCTTAAGGACTACACCTTC.

The chain recombines TRBV11-2 with TRBJ2-3; no clear D. V was clipped by 6 bases and J by 2 bases, with 18 bases between them. The CDR3 consists of 16 residues. The germline CDR1 and CDR2 sequences are SGHAT and FQNNGV. The CDR3 region has the DNA TGTGCCAGCAGGACCCTCAGAGGCCTCACCACAGATACGCAGTATTTT. Encoded protein: CASRTLRGLTTDTQYF. Filled out from reference TRBV11-2 and TRBJ2-3, the complete variable domain reads EAGVAQSPRYKIIEKRQSVAFWCNPISGHATLYWYQQILGQGPKLLIQFQNNGVVDDSQLPKDRFSAERLKGVDSTLKIQPAKLEDSAVYLCASRTLRGLTTDTQYFGPGTRLTVL.

This sequence joins TRBV7-9 and TRBJ2-1; 8 bases map to TRBD2. V dropped 6 bases and J dropped 4; count of bases not matched to a gene: 5. The V gene's germline CDR1 is SEHNR and CDR2 FQNEAQ (reference sequence). This CDR3 comprises 14 residues. The CDR3 sequence: CASSLSGAYNEQFF. The CDR3 DNA reads TGTGCCAGCAGTCTTAGCGGGGCTTACAATGAGCAGTTCTTC.

V usage is TRBV27 and J usage is TRBJ1-1, with a tentative D call TRBD1 (5 bases). Germline lookup yields CDR1 MNHEY and CDR2 SMNVEV (reference sequence). The length of the CDR3 is 13 residues. Trimming took off 6 bases at V and 5 bases at J, with 13 bases between the two ends. In DNA form, the CDR3 reads TGTGCCAGCAGGCGGGGGGGTGGGACTGAAGCTTTCTTT. Its protein is CASRRGGGTEAFF.

This clone was seen a few times. The chain links TRBV2 to TRBJ2-7, with a tentative D call TRBD2 (5 bases). CDR1 SNHLY and CDR2 FYNNEI come from the germline V gene. The CDR3 has 12 residues. Trimming took 4 bases from V and 4 from J, leaving 8 bases between them. The CDR3 loop is CASSVREYEQYF. The CDR3 bases are TGTGCCAGCAGTGTTAGGGAGTACGAGCAGTACTTC.

The chain uses TRBV7-9 and TRBJ1-1; D call uncertain. V lost 2 bases and J 3 bases, leaving 13 bases between the germline ends. The CDR3 has 15 residues. CDR1 SEHNR and CDR2 FQNEAQ come from the germline V gene (reference sequence). CDR3 loop: CASSLSEGRDTEAFF. In nucleotides, the CDR3 is TGTGCCAGCAGCTTAAGCGAGGGAAGGGACACTGAAGCTTTCTTT.

This clone came up a few times. The V gene is TRBV28, the J gene TRBJ1-5; D gene unclear. The germline CDR1 and CDR2 sequences are MDHEN and SYDVKM. This CDR3 is built from 15 residues. V was pared by 3 bases and J by 7 bases, with 16 bases between. Written as DNA, the CDR3 is TGTGCCAGCAGTTTCGCCGATATAGTGAGACAGCCCCAGCATTTT. Encoded protein: CASSFADIVRQPQHF.

The chain joins TRBV28 to TRBJ2-2, with a possible D match to TRBD1 (6 bases). Germline V lookup: CDR1 MDHEN, CDR2 SYDVKM. The CDR3 is 17 residues long. Trimming took off 4 bases at V and 3 bases at J, with 18 bases between the two ends. This CDR3 is CASSSPVRTDHTGELFF. The DNA for the CDR3 is TGTGCCAGCAGTTCCCCGGTGAGGACAGACCACACCGGGGAGCTGTTTTTT. The full variable domain, its missing parts supplied by reference TRBV28 and TRBJ2-2, is DVKVTQSSRYLVKRTGEKVFLECVQDMDHENMFWYRQDPGLGLRLIYFSYDVKMKEKGDIPEGYSVSREKKERFSLILESASTNQTSMYLCASSSPVRTDHTGELFFGEGSRLTVL.

The chain uses TRBV5-1 and TRBJ2-5; 9 nucleotides line up with TRBD2. The ends lost 4 bases at V and 4 bases at J; junction bases unmatched: 11. The CDR3 sequence is 16 residues long. Germline CDR1 is SGHRS and CDR2 is YFSETQ. CDR3 in amino acids: CASSPAVAGVLETQYF. CDR3 bases: TGCGCCAGCAGCCCTGCGGTAGCGGGAGTCTTAGAGACCCAGTACTTC.

CDR3 sequence (DNA): TGTGCCAGTAGTATGGGGGGAGATACGCAGTATTTT. Translating gives CASSMGGDTQYF. This rearrangement joins TRBV19 to TRBJ2-3, with D tentatively TRBD2 (6 bases). V lost 3 bases, J lost 5 bases, and 6 bases lay in between. Per the germline V gene, CDR1 is LNHDA and CDR2 is SQIVND (reference sequence). CDR3 length: 12 residues.

Written as DNA, the CDR3 is TGTGCCAGTAGTTGGGTTGGAGGAGAAAAACTGTTTTTT. Translated, it gives CASSWVGGEKLFF. J is TRBJ1-4 and V is TRBV19; D gene unclear. Germline-derived CDR1 and CDR2 are LNHDA and SQIVND (reference sequence). Trimming removed 5 bases from V and 8 bases from J, with 12 bases in between. The CDR3 length is 13 residues.

This clone showed up just once. The chain recombines TRBV9 with TRBJ2-1, with 7 bases identical to TRBD2. Germline V gives CDR1 SGDLS, CDR2 YYNGEE. This CDR3 comprises 16 residues. Trimming cost V 1 base and J 0 bases; bases outside gene matches: 4. This CDR3 is CASSVMPGGSYNEQFF. CDR3 nucleotides: TGTGCCAGCAGCGTAATGCCGGGGGGCTCCTACAATGAGCAGTTCTTC.

This chain joins TRBV19 and TRBJ1-1; D may be TRBD1 (5 bases). V lost 6 bases and J lost 3, with 17 bases in between. Germline CDR1 is LNHDA and CDR2 is SQIVND (reference sequence). The CDR3 loop spans 15 amino acids. The DNA of the CDR3 is TGTGCCAGTAGGGGGGGTCCTGGGACGCACACTGAAGCTTTCTTT. It translates to CASRGGPGTHTEAFF.

The V call is TRBV28, the J call TRBJ2-7; 7 bases line up with TRBD1. Germline trimming cut 10 bases from V and 2 bases from J; bases unmatched to any gene: 8. The length of the CDR3 is 13 residues. Germline V gene lookup returns CDR1 MDHEN and CDR2 SYDVKM. Written as DNA, the CDR3 is TGTGCCACTTCCGACAGGGACCCCTACGAGCAGTACTTC. Its protein product is CATSDRDPYEQYF. Full variable domain (missing parts from reference TRBV28 and TRBJ2-7): DVKVTQSSRYLVKRTGEKVFLECVQDMDHENMFWYRQDPGLGLRLIYFSYDVKMKEKGDIPEGYSVSREKKERFSLILESASTNQTSMYLCATSDRDPYEQYFGPGTRLTVT.

The V gene is TRBV9, the J gene TRBJ2-3; 13 nucleotides match TRBD2. Germline V gene sequence: CDR1 SGDLS, CDR2 YYNGEE. The trim removed 6 bases at V and 3 bases at J, leaving 7 bases unmatched. The CDR3 runs 16 residues. The CDR3 DNA sequence: TGTGCCAGCACTCCACCGGGACTAGCGGGAACAGATACGCAGTATTTT. Translating gives CASTPPGLAGTDTQYF. The entire variable domain, with the rest obtained from reference TRBV9 and TRBJ2-3, is as follows: DSGVTQTPKHLITATGQRVTLRCSPRSGDLSVYWYQQSLDQGLQFLIQYYNGEERAKGNILERFSAQQFPDLHSELNLSSLELGDSALYFCASTPPGLAGTDTQYFGPGTRLTVL.

J is TRBJ2-7 and V is TRBV9, with D possibly being TRBD2 (6 bases). In germline, CDR1 is SGDLS, CDR2 YYNGEE. This CDR3 comprises 14 residues. Trimming took off 4 bases at V and 4 bases at J, with 15 bases between the two ends. The CDR3 sequence is CASSLGTPGYEQYF. In DNA form, the CDR3 reads TGTGCCAGCAGCCTTGGGACTCCAGGGTACGAGCAGTACTTC.

The V gene is TRBV10-3, the J gene TRBJ2-5, with D perhaps matching TRBD1 (7 bases). The germline V and J ends were trimmed by 3 bases and 5 bases, with 16 bases remaining between them. CDR1 is ENHRY, CDR2 SYGVKD, per germline. This CDR3 is 15 amino acids long. The CDR3, as DNA: TGTGCCATCAGTGAAGCAGGGGGGAATGGGGAGACCCAGTACTTC. Protein product: CAISEAGGNGETQYF.

The chain carries TRBV30 and TRBJ1-3, with TRBD1 matching over 9 bases. V shed 4 bases and J 2 bases; nucleotides not matched to a gene: 3. From germline, CDR1 is GTSNPN and CDR2 SVGIG (reference sequence). The CDR3 spans 14 residues. The CDR3 DNA reads as TGTGCCTGGACTTGGACAGGGGCTGGAAACACCATATATTTT. Amino acid sequence: CAWTWTGAGNTIYF.

The chain employs TRBV7-2 and TRBJ2-7; 7 positions agree with TRBD1. The CDR3 extends over 14 amino acids. The germline V gene encodes CDR1 SGHTA and CDR2 FQGNSA. V was pared by 3 bases and J by 3 bases, with 5 bases of the junction left unmatched. The CDR3 bases are TGTGCCAGCAGCTTGGGGGACAGCCGCTACGAGCAGTACTTC. The encoded protein is CASSLGDSRYEQYF.

The chain has TRBV6-4 and TRBJ2-2, with 9 positions matching TRBD1. Germline values: CDR1 MRHNA, CDR2 SNTAGT. The CDR3 covers 15 residues. Trimming at V came to 5 bases and at J to 3 bases, leaving 4 bases not matched to a gene. The CDR3 sequence is CASSLQGADTGELFF. In DNA form, the CDR3 reads TGTGCCAGCAGTCTACAGGGGGCCGACACCGGGGAGCTGTTTTTT.

Only one count was recorded for this clone. The genes are TRBV30 and TRBJ2-1; 9 positions agree with TRBD1. From germline, CDR1 is GTSNPN and CDR2 SVGIG (reference sequence). The CDR3 extends over 15 amino acids. V shed 5 bases, J shed 5 bases, and the junction held 10 bases outside the gene matches. DNA for the CDR3: TGTGCCTGGTCGCCGGGGGACAGGGCCAACAATGAGCAGTTCTTC. Protein product: CAWSPGDRANNEQFF.

The chain employs TRBV19 and TRBJ2-7, with TRBD1 matching 7 bases. The CDR3 is 15 amino acids. Germline V CDR1 and CDR2: LNHDA, SQIVND (reference sequence). Trimming cost V 9 bases and J 2 bases; bases outside gene matches: 13. The CDR3 bases are TGTGCCAGCCGGGGTGGGGTTACAGGGGCCTACGAGCAGTACTTC. Protein sequence: CASRGGVTGAYEQYF.

This clone was seen only a few times. The rearrangement joins TRBV7-9 to TRBJ2-7, with D possibly TRBD1 on 6 matching bases. CDR1 is SEHNR and CDR2 is FQNEAQ in the germline V gene (reference sequence). The CDR3 is made up of 14 amino acids. With 5 bases removed from V and 3 bases from J, the gap between germline ends came to 14 bases. In DNA, the CDR3 is TGTGCCAGCAGCACCACCCCGGACAGCTACGAGCAGTACTTC. It codes for CASSTTPDSYEQYF.

The chain recombines TRBV4-3 with TRBJ2-2, with 7 bases matching TRBD2. Trimming took 5 bases from V and 2 from J; bases not matched to a gene: 2. The CDR3 runs to 14 residues. Germline values: CDR1 LGHNA, CDR2 YSLEER. The CDR3 region is CASSSGTNTGELFF. For the CDR3, the DNA is TGCGCCAGCAGCAGCGGGACTAACACCGGGGAGCTGTTTTTT.

The J gene is TRBJ2-5, the V gene TRBV11-3; TRBD1 matches 8 bases. Germline V gene sequence: CDR1 SGHNT, CDR2 YENEEA. Trimming removed 7 bases from V and 4 bases from J; junction bases left unmatched: 8. The CDR3 runs to 14 residues. CDR3 sequence reads: CASNNGQGSETQYF. Here the CDR3 DNA reads TGTGCCAGCAACAACGGACAGGGATCAGAGACCCAGTACTTC.